These T cell receptor beta chains were read from a single sample in a study of blood T cell repertoires in COVID-19. Profiled with immunoSEQ multiplex PCR; TCRdb holds only in-frame clones, not every one. This sample has 200,000 to 250,000 clones, with around nine tenths found just once. The specimen was PBMCs or T cells enriched from blood (not recorded which). The receptors originated from a man aged 30 to 45 who had recovered from COVID-19. Each CDR3 is given with its conserved first and last residue. A D gene is named only where the DNA matches it firmly. For some rows the clone size is stated as once, few or many, or as a class when expanded; others skip it.

>-|once|TRBJ1-2|TRBV2
TGTGCCAGCGTAACAGGGTACTATGGCTACACCTTC
CASVTGYYGYTF
>-|-|TRBJ1-5|TRBV12-3/TRBV12-4
TGTGCCAGCAGTTTAATGAGTCAGCCCCAGCATTTT
CASSLMSQPQHF
>-|-|TRBJ2-7|TRBV2
TGTGCCAGCAGTGATCTCAGGTCTTCCTTCGAGCAGTACTTC
CASSDLRSSFEQYF
>-|-|TRBJ1-1|TRBV7-2
TGTGCCAGCAGCTTAGAAACAGGGAACACTGAAGCTTTCTTT
CASSLETGNTEAFF
>TRBD2|-|TRBJ2-7|TRBV19
TGTGCCAGTAGTGCCGGGACTAGCGGTTTCCTCTCCTACGAGCAGTACTTC
CASSAGTSGFLSYEQYF
>TRBD2|-|TRBJ2-1|TRBV5-1
TGCGCCAGCAGCTTGGGCCCTAGCGGGCTCAATGAGCAGTTCTTC
CASSLGPSGLNEQFF
>TRBD2|-|TRBJ2-5|TRBV4-3
TGCGCCAGCAGCCAAGAGGGAGCGGGGGGACAAGAGACCCAGTACTTC
CASSQEGAGGQETQYF
>-|once|TRBJ1-3|TRBV10-3
TGTGCCACAGGGAAAGAGGGGGTCCCCTCTGGAAACACCATATATTTT
CATGKEGVPSGNTIYF
>-|-|TRBJ1-5|TRBV6-1
TGTGCCAGCAGTGAGGGGAAGGTTCAGGGCGAATGGCCCCAGCATTTT
CASSEGKVQGEWPQHF
>-|-|TRBJ1-4|TRBV5-1
TGCGCCAGCAGTCTGGAGGGGAGGGGTGAAAAACTGTTTTTT
CASSLEGRGEKLFF
>TRBD2|-|TRBJ2-2|TRBV3-1/TRBV3-2
TGTGCCAGCACCGCGGGGGGGCGCGGGGAGCTGTTTTTT
CASTAGGRGELFF
>-|-|TRBJ2-6|TRBV19
TGTGCCAGTAGCCAAAACCAGGGGCCTGGGGCCAACGTCCTGACTTTC
CASSQNQGPGANVLTF
>TRBD2|-|TRBJ2-1|TRBV9
TGTGCCAGCAGCGTCTGGGGCGGGGGGGCCACTGAGCAGTTCTTC
CASSVWGGGATEQFF
>TRBD2|-|TRBJ2-5|TRBV9
TGTGCCAGCAGCGAGCGGGGGGGCGGGGAGACCCAGTACTTC
CASSERGGGETQYF
>TRBD2|-|TRBJ2-1|TRBV6-2/TRBV6-3
TGTGCCAGCAGTTATGAGCGCAATCCCGGGGGGAATTACAATGAGCAGTTCTTC
CASSYERNPGGNYNEQFF
>TRBD1|-|TRBJ1-5|TRBV7-8
TGTGCCAGCAGCCTGGACAGGGTCAGCAATCAGCCCCAGCATTTT
CASSLDRVSNQPQHF
>-|-|TRBJ1-2|TRBV28
TGTGCCAGCTGCGAACCGGGAGGGTTCGGCTACACCTTC
CASCEPGGFGYTF
>-|few|TRBJ1-2|TRBV28
TGTGCCAGCAGAGGACAATACTATGGCTACACCTTC
CASRGQYYGYTF
>-|-|TRBJ2-4|TRBV7-9
TGTGCCAGCAGCTTAGCGGGGCTCGAGTGGGACATTCAGTACTTC
CASSLAGLEWDIQYF
>-|-|TRBJ1-2|TRBV4-1
TGCGCCAGCAGAAGCCTCGAACGGGGTTTGGGGTATGGCTACACCTTC
CASRSLERGLGYGYTF
>-|-|TRBJ2-1|TRBV27
TGTGCCAGCAGTTTAGTTACAGGGAGCTCCTACAATGAGCAGTTCTTC
CASSLVTGSSYNEQFF
>-|-|TRBJ1-5|TRBV19
TGTGCCAGTAGTATAGATCGCACACGAAGCAATCAGCCCCAGCATTTT
CASSIDRTRSNQPQHF
>TRBD1|-|TRBJ2-7|TRBV12-3/TRBV12-4
TGTGCCAGCAGTTTGACAGGGGACGAGCAGTACTTC
CASSLTGDEQYF
>-|-|TRBJ2-7|TRBV12-3/TRBV12-4
TGTGCCAGCAGTTTGGACAGTTACGAGCAGTACTTC
CASSLDSYEQYF
>-|-|TRBJ2-5|TRBV7-7
TGTGCCAGCAGCTTAGGGCAGTTTCAAGAGACCCAGTACTTC
CASSLGQFQETQYF
>-|-|TRBJ2-7|TRBV12-3/TRBV12-4
TGTGCCAGCAGTTTTTCAGGGGCGCCTGAGCAGTACTTC
CASSFSGAPEQYF
>-|-|TRBJ1-1|TRBV7-8
TGTGCCAGCACCCCCCTTAAGAGGGTGTATGAAGCTTTCTTT
CASTPLKRVYEAFF
>-|-|TRBJ1-5|TRBV3-1/TRBV3-2
TGTGCCAGCAGCTTCGGGACTTCGCATCAGCCCCAGCATTTT
CASSFGTSHQPQHF
>-|-|TRBJ1-6|TRBV5-5
TGTGCCAGCAGCTTGGGTCAGGGCGTTAGTTCACCCCTCCACTTT
CASSLGQGVSSPLHF
>-|-|TRBJ1-6|TRBV19
TGTGCCAGTAGGCTGACAGGTTCGATTAATTCACCCCTCCACTTT
CASRLTGSINSPLHF
>TRBD2|-|TRBJ2-1|TRBV7-2
TGTGCCAGCAGCCCTCGACGGCAGCGGGGACCCAATGAGCAGTTCTTC
CASSPRRQRGPNEQFF
>-|-|TRBJ1-1|TRBV2
TGTGCCAGCAGGGCGACAGCGAACACTGCGGGGACTGAAGCTTTCTTT
CASRATANTAGTEAFF
>TRBD1|-|TRBJ1-2|TRBV7-2
TGTGCCAGCAGCATCCGACAGGGACCAAACTATGGCTACACCTTC
CASSIRQGPNYGYTF
>TRBD1|-|TRBJ2-5|TRBV6-1
TGTGCCAGCAGTGAAGAGTGGGGTGGGACCGGACAGGGGAGAAAAGAGACCCAGTACTTC
CASSEEWGGTGQGRKETQYF
>-|few|TRBJ2-1|TRBV19
TGTGCCAGTAGTAGATTAGACAGGCCCTCCTACAATGAGCAGTTCTTC
CASSRLDRPSYNEQFF
>-|-|TRBJ1-3|TRBV4-1
TGCGCCAGCAGCTACAGTATGGGACATTCTGGAAACACCATATATTTT
CASSYSMGHSGNTIYF
>TRBD1|-|TRBJ2-7|TRBV27
TGTGCCAGCAGTTTATCTTTCTCGGGCCTAGGACAGGGGGTTTACGAGCAGTACTTC
CASSLSFSGLGQGVYEQYF
>-|-|TRBJ1-2|TRBV28
TGTGCCACTTCACCCTCTTCTCCCAGGGCAACCTTC
CATSPSSPRATF
>TRBD2|-|TRBJ2-7|TRBV11-2
TGTGCCAGCAGAAGGACTAGCGGAAACTACGAGCAGTACTTC
CASRRTSGNYEQYF
>TRBD1|-|TRBJ1-6|TRBV18
TGTGCCAGCTCACTTTACCAGACAGGGTCCAATTCACCCCTCCACTTT
CASSLYQTGSNSPLHF
>TRBD1|-|TRBJ2-2|TRBV3-1/TRBV3-2
TGTGCCAGCAGCCAAGGGACAGGGCCCGGGGAGCTGTTTTTT
CASSQGTGPGELFF
>TRBD1|few|TRBJ1-1|TRBV27
TGTGCCAGCAGTTTATCTGGGACAGGGACTGAAGCTTTCTTT
CASSLSGTGTEAFF
>TRBD1|-|TRBJ1-6|TRBV10-3
TGTGCCATCAGTGAGACAGGGGGCAATTCACCCCTCCACTTT
CAISETGGNSPLHF
>TRBD1|once|TRBJ2-7|TRBV11-3
TGTGCCAGCAGCCAGGGGGACGACGAGCAGTACTTC
CASSQGDDEQYF
>-|-|TRBJ2-2|TRBV3-1/TRBV3-2
TGTGCCAGCAGCCAAGAGACAGTTCGAAACACCGGGGAGCTGTTTTTT
CASSQETVRNTGELFF
>-|-|TRBJ1-3|TRBV7-2
TGTGCCAGCAGCCCCAGACGTCCGACAGGAAACACCATATATTTT
CASSPRRPTGNTIYF
>TRBD2|-|TRBJ2-1|TRBV28
TGTGCCAGCAGTCTAGCGGGAGGGGGCAATGAGCAGTTCTTC
CASSLAGGGNEQFF
>-|-|TRBJ1-1|TRBV28
TGTGCCGCCGGGGAGGTCGTGCGTGAAACTGAAGCTTTCTTT
CAAGEVVRETEAFF